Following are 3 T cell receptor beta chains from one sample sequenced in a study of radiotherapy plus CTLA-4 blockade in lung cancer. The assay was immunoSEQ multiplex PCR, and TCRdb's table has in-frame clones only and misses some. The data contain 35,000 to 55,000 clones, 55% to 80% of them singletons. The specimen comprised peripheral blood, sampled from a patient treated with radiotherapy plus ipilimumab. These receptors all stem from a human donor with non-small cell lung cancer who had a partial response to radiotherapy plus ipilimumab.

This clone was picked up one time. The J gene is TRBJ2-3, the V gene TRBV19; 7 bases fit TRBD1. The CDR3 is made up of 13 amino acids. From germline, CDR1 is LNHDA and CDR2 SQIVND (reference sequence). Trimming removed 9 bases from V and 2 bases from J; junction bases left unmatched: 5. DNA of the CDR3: TGTGCCAGCCACAGGGGCTCCACAGATACGCAGTATTTT. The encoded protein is CASHRGSTDTQYF. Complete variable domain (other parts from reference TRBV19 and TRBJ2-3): DGGITQSPKYLFRKEGQNVTLSCEQNLNHDAMYWYRQDPGQGLRLIYYSQIVNDFQKGDIAEGYSVSREKKESFPLTVTSAQKNPTAFYLCASHRGSTDTQYFGPGTRLTVL.

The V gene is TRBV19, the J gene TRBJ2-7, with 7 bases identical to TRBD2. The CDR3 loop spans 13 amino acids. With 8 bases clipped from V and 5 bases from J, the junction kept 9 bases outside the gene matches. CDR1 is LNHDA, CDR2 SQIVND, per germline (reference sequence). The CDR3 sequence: CASSGGGENEQYF. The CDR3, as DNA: TGTGCCAGTTCGGGCGGGGGTGAGAACGAGCAGTACTTC. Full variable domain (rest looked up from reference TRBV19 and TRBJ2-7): DGGITQSPKYLFRKEGQNVTLSCEQNLNHDAMYWYRQDPGQGLRLIYYSQIVNDFQKGDIAEGYSVSREKKESFPLTVTSAQKNPTAFYLCASSGGGENEQYFGPGTRLTVT.

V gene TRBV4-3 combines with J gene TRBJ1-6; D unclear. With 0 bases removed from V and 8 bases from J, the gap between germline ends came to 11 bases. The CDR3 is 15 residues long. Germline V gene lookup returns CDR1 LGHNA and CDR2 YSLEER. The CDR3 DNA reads TGCGCCAGCAGCCAAGATCTGGGCACGGATTCACCCCTCCACTTT. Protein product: CASSQDLGTDSPLHF.